There are many counts of the clone carrying this TCR beta chain. Germline assignment: CDR1 DFQATT and CDR2 SNEGSKA (reference sequence). Trimming removed 6 bases from V and 1 base from J, with 12 bases in between. The CDR3 runs 13 residues. TCRdb passed the RT-PCR reads through MiXCR, listing each CDR3 protein once. Found here are about 680,000 distinct CDR3 sequences, approximately 15% of them singletons; the top ten hold 3.6%. This chain uses TRBV20-1 with TRBJ1-1, with TRBD1 as a possible D gene (6 bases). Material: memory CD4+ T cells from blood. This receptor was taken from a female donor in good health, serving as a healthy control. CDR3 sequence: CSAEDSPNTEAFF. Written as DNA, the CDR3 is TGCAGTGCCGAGGACAGTCCGAACACTGAAGCTTTCTTT.